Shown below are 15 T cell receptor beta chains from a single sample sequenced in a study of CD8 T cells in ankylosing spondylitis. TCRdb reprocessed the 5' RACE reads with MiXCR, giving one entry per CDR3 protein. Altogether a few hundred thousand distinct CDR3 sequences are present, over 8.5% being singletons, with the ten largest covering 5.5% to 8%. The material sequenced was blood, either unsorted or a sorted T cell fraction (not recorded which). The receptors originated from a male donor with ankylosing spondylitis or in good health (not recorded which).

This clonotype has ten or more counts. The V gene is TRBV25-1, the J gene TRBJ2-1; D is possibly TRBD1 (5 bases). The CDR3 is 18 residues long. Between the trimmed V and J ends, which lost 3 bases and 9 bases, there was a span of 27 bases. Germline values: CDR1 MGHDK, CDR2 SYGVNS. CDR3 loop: CASSDSGGDSPLWGEQFF. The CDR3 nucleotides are TGTGCCAGCAGTGATTCCGGCGGAGACAGCCCCCTCTGGGGTGAGCAGTTCTTC.

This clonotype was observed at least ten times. The CDR3 sequence: CASSPGLYGYTF. The DNA for the CDR3 is TGCGCCAGCAGCCCGGGGCTCTATGGCTACACCTTC. V gene TRBV5-1 combines with J gene TRBJ1-2, with a possible D match to TRBD1 (5 bases). V dropped 4 bases and J dropped 4 bases, with 8 bases sitting between them. Germline-derived CDR1 and CDR2 are SGHRS and YFSETQ. This CDR3 has 12 residues.

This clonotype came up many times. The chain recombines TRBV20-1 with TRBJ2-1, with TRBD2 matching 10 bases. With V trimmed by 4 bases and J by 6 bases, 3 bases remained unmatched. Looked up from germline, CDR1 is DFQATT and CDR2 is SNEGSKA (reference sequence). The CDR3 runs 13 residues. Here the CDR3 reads CSATGTSVNEQFF. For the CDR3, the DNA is TGCAGTGCTACCGGGACTAGCGTCAATGAGCAGTTCTTC.

The CDR3 DNA reads as TGTGCCAGCAGCCCCCGCTGGGCCCAAGAGACCCAGTACTTC. Translated: CASSPRWAQETQYF. The genes are TRBV7-7 and TRBJ2-5; D is uncertain. V gave up 5 bases and J gave up 1 base, with 11 bases separating them. Germline V gene data show CDR1 as SSHAT and CDR2 as FNYEAQ (reference sequence). The CDR3 is 14 residues long. The variable domain in full, completed from reference TRBV7-7 and TRBJ2-5, reads GAGVSQSPRYKVTKRGQDVTLRCDPISSHATLYWYQQALGQGPEFLTYFNYEAQPDKSGLPSDRFSAERPEGSISTLTIQRTEQRDSAMYRCASSPRWAQETQYFGPGTRLLVL.

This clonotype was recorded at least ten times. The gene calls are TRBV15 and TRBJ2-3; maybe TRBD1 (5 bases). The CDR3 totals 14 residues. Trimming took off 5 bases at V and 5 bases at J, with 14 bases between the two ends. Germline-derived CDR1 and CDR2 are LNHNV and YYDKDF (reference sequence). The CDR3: CATSVLGQGDTQYF. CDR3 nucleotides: TGTGCCACCAGCGTCCTAGGGCAGGGAGATACGCAGTATTTT.

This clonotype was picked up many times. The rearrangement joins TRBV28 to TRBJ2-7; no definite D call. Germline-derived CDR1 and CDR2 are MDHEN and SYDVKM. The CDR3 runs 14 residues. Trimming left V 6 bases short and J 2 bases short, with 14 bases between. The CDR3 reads CASSLGRDPYEQYF. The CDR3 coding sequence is TGTGCCAGCAGCTTAGGTCGAGATCCCTACGAGCAGTACTTC.

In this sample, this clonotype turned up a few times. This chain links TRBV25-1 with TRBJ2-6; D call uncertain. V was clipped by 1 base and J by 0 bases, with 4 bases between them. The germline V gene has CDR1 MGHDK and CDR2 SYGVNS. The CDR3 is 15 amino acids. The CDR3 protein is CASSEFVSGANVLTF. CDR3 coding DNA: TGTGCCAGCAGTGAATTTGTCTCTGGGGCCAACGTCCTGACTTTC.

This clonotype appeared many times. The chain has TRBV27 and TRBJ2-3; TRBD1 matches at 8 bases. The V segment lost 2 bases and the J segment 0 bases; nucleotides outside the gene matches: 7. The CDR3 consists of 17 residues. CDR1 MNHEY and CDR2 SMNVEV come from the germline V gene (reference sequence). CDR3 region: CASSLRGQVASTDTQYF. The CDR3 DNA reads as TGTGCCAGCAGTTTACGGGGACAGGTCGCTAGCACAGATACGCAGTATTTT.

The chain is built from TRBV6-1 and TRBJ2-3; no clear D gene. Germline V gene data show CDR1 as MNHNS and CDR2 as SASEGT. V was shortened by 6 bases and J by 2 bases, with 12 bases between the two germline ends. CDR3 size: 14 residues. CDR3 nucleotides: TGTGCCAGCAGAGAGCCTACGACCACAGATACGCAGTATTTT. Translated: CASREPTTTDTQYF.

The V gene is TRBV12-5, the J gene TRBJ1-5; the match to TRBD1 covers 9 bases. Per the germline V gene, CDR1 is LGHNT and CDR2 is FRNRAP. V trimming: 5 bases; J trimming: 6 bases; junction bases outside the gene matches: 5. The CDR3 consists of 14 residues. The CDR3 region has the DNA TGTGCTAGTGGTCCCGGGACAGGGAGTCAGCCCCAGCATTTT. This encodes CASGPGTGSQPQHF.

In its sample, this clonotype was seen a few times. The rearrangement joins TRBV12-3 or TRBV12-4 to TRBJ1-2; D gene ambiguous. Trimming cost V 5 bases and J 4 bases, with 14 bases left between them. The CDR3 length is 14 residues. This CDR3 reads CASSPPKGTYGYTF. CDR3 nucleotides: TGTGCCAGCAGTCCCCCAAAGGGTACCTATGGCTACACCTTC.

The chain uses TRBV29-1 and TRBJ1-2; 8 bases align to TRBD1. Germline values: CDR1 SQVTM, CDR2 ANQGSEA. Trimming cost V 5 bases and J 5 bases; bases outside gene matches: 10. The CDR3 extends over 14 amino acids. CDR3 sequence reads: CSVNGQGGWYGYTF. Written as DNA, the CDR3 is TGCAGCGTTAATGGACAGGGAGGCTGGTATGGCTACACCTTC.

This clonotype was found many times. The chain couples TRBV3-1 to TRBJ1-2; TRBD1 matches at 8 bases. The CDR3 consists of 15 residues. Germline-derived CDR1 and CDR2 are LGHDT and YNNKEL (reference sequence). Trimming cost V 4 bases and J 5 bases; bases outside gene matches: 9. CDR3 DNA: TGTGCCAGCAGCCCCGTCGGACAGGGTGTATATGGCTACACCTTC. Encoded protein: CASSPVGQGVYGYTF.

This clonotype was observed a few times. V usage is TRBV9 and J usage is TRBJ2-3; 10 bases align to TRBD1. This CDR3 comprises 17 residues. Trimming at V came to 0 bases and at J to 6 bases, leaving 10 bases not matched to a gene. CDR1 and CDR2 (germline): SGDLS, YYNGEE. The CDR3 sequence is CASSVVGPGTGADTQYF. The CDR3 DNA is TGTGCCAGCAGCGTAGTAGGCCCCGGGACAGGGGCTGATACGCAGTATTTT.

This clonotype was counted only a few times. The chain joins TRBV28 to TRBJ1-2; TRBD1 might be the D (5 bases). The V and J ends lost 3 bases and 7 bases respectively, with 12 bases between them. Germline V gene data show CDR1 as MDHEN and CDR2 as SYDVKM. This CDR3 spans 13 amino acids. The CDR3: CASSFPRASGYTF. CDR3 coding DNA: TGTGCCAGCAGTTTTCCCAGGGCGAGTGGCTACACCTTC.